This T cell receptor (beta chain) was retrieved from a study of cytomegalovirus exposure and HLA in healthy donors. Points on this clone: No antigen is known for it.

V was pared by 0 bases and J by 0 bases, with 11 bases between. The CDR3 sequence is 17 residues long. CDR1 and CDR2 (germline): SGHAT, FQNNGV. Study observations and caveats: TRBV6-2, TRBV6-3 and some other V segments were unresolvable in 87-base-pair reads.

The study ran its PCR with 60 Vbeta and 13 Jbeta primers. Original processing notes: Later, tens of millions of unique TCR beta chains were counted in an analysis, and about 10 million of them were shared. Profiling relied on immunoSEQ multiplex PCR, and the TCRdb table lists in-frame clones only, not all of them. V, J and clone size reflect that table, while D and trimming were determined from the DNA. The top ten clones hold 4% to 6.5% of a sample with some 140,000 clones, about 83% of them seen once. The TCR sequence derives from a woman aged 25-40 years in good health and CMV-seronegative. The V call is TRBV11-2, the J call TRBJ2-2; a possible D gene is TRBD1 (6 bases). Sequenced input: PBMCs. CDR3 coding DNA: TGTGCCAGCAGCTTAGATATTGGGGGCCCGAACACCGGGGAGCTGTTTTTT. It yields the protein CASSLDIGGPNTGELFF.